This record covers a single T cell receptor (beta chain). Its antigen remains unknown. One end of the junction fails to match germline, which may point to a read error. Clones were read by immunoSEQ multiplex PCR, and TCRdb kept only the in-frame ones, dropping some. The table includes roughly 48,000 clones, 88% detected once. The CDR3 contains 13 residues. CDR1 and CDR2 (germline): WSHSY, SAAADI. This specimen belongs to a study of cytomegalovirus exposure and HLA in healthy donors. Findings of the study overall: In vitro work confirmed that a few CMV-associated chains recognize CMV antigens. Among TCR sequences, most were rare, though some public TCRs appeared in many donors. It was reportedly the case that the classifier diagnosed cytomegalovirus status with high specificity and sensitivity. The study listed roughly 150 cytomegalovirus-associated TCR beta chains.

What was sequenced was PBMCs. The J gene is TRBJ1-5, the V gene TRBV10-2, with TRBD1 matching over 7 bases. This clonotype was sampled from a woman aged 25 to 39 in good health and CMV-seronegative. CDR3 region: CASSDRGNQPQHF. CDR3 sequence (DNA): TGCGCCAGTAGTGACAGGGGCAATCAGCCCCAGCATTTT.